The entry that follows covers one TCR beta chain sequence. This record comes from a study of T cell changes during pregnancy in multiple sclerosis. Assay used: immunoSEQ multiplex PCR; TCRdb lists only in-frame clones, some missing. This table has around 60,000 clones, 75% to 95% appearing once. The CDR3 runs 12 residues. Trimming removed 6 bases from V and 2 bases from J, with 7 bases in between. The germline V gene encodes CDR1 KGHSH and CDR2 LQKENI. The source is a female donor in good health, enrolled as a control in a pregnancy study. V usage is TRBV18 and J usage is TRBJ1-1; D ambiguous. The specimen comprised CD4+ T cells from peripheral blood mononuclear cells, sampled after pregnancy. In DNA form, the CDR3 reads TGTGCCAGCTCTCTCCCCAACACTGAAGCTTTCTTT. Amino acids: CASSLPNTEAFF.